This T cell receptor (beta chain) was sequenced during a study of shared clonotypes between healthy human individuals. Study-level points and caveats: Richness estimates generally favored naive over memory subsets.

Here immunoSEQ multiplex PCR was the method, and the copy in TCRdb shows in-frame clones only, minus some. The data show about 750,000 clones, 80% to 95% seen once. For this clone: Its antigen is unknown. A read error may account for a junction end that differs from germline.

The CDR3 extends over 12 amino acids. CDR1 is MNHNS, CDR2 SASEGT, per germline. Naivety among CD8 cells was defined by CD45RO negativity and positive CCR7 selection, thereby excluding terminally differentiated effector memory CD45RA+ cells. All of the donors resided in Nashville, Tennessee, and each was a Caucasian adult. The V gene is TRBV6-1, the J gene TRBJ2-7, with 7 bases that match TRBD2. The clonotype comes from a man younger than 40 in good health. The sample comprised naive CD8+ T cells sorted from blood. The CDR3 sequence: CASSTPVGRDDF. CDR3 nucleotides: TGTGCCAGCAGTACCCCGGTTGGGAGGGATGACTTC.